These 24 T cell receptor beta chains came from one sample sequenced in a study of identical twins. TCRdb re-analysed the 5' RACE reads in MiXCR, keeping a single row per CDR3 protein. The sample carries a few hundred thousand distinct CDR3 sequences, roughly 9% recorded once. Specimen: naive T cells sorted from blood. The receptors were sampled from a woman between 50 and 59 years old in good health.

This clonotype appeared many times. This chain uses TRBV6-5 with TRBJ2-1; 14 bases are shared with TRBD2. This CDR3 comprises 16 residues. CDR1 is MNHEY, CDR2 SVGAGI, per germline. The V and J ends lost 0 bases and 8 bases, in that order; junction bases with no gene match: 3. The CDR3 DNA follows: TGTGCCAGCAGTTACTCGAGGGGACTAGCGGGAGATGAGCAGTTCTTC. Its translation: CASSYSRGLAGDEQFF.

In this sample, this clonotype turned up a few times. CDR3: CASSPPPKTGELFF. CDR3 DNA: TGTGCCAGCAGCCCCCCTCCCAAAACCGGGGAGCTGTTTTTT. The rearrangement joins TRBV12-3 or TRBV12-4 to TRBJ2-2; D is unresolved. With 6 bases removed from V and 5 bases from J, the gap between germline ends came to 13 bases. The CDR3 sequence is 14 residues long.

This chain connects TRBV29-1 to TRBJ2-1; 7 nucleotides align to TRBD1. The CDR3 runs to 14 residues. Germline CDR1 SQVTM, CDR2 ANQGSEA. Germline trimming cut 6 bases from V and 6 bases from J; bases unmatched to any gene: 11. CDR3 sequence: CSVKVGGIGNEQFF. CDR3 nucleotide sequence: TGCAGCGTGAAGGTAGGGGGCATCGGCAATGAGCAGTTCTTC.

The genes are TRBV5-1 and TRBJ2-7; weak D call: TRBD2 (5 bases). Between the trimmed V and J ends, which lost 0 bases and 5 bases, there was a span of 9 bases. This CDR3 comprises 13 residues. Germline values: CDR1 SGHRS, CDR2 YFSETQ. The CDR3 region is CASSLAGIDEQYV. The CDR3 nucleotides read TGCGCCAGCAGCTTGGCCGGGATTGACGAGCAGTACGTC.

J is TRBJ2-7 and V is TRBV5-1, with D possibly TRBD2 on 6 matching bases. Germline V CDR1 and CDR2: SGHRS, YFSETQ. The CDR3 consists of 15 residues. Trimming stripped 0 bases from V and 1 base from J, with 11 bases between. CDR3 sequence (DNA): TGCGCCAGCAGCTTGGTTCAGGGAGGATCCTACGAGCAGTACTTC. This gives the protein CASSLVQGGSYEQYF.

This clonotype was recorded many times. The chain links TRBV18 to TRBJ2-3; 8 bases are a match to TRBD2. With 0 bases clipped from V and 5 bases from J, the junction kept 10 bases outside the gene matches. The germline V gene has CDR1 KGHSH and CDR2 LQKENI. This CDR3 is built from 17 residues. As DNA, the CDR3 is TGTGCCAGCTCACCACCCACAAGCGGGAGTTTGGTAGATACGCAGTATTTT. Residues: CASSPPTSGSLVDTQYF.

For this clonotype: A read error is possible here, since a much larger clone lies one base away. The V call is TRBV11-2, the J call TRBJ1-1; no definite D call. The V end lost 1 base, the J end lost 8 bases, and 14 bases lay between the germline ends. Germline CDR1 and CDR2: SGHAT and FQNNGV. This CDR3 contains 14 residues. The CDR3 nucleotides read TGTGCCAGCAGCTTAGCGGGGAGTAGGAGAGAAGCTTTCTTT. Translation gives CASSLAGSRREAFF.

This clonotype was seen many times. The chain joins TRBV5-1 to TRBJ2-7; 7 bases align to TRBD2. V gave up 4 bases and J gave up 7 bases; unmatched junction bases: 8. Germline CDR1 SGHRS, CDR2 YFSETQ. The CDR3 has 13 residues. CDR3 nucleotide sequence: TGCGCCAGCAGCGTTAAGCGGGACGGTGAGCAGTACTTC. Its protein product is CASSVKRDGEQYF.

CDR3 coding DNA: TGCAGTGCTTCCACTAGCGGACGCTCCTACAATGAGCAGTTCTTC. This translates into CSASTSGRSYNEQFF. This rearrangement joins TRBV20-1 to TRBJ2-1; 8 bases fit TRBD2. The CDR3 is 15 residues long. V lost 5 bases, J lost 0 bases, and 6 bases stayed unmatched. Germline lookup yields CDR1 DFQATT and CDR2 SNEGSKA (reference sequence).

V gene TRBV5-1 combines with J gene TRBJ2-2, with TRBD2 matching over 10 bases. The CDR3 is made up of 16 amino acids. Germline lookup yields CDR1 SGHRS and CDR2 YFSETQ. With 2 bases clipped from V and 6 bases from J, the junction kept 7 bases outside the gene matches. The CDR3 loop reads CASSFLLAGASGELFF. CDR3 bases: TGCGCCAGCAGCTTCCTTCTAGCGGGAGCTTCCGGGGAGCTGTTTTTT.

This clonotype has only a few counts. The chain's CDR3 is CASVGWFSGANVLTF. The CDR3 nucleotides read TGTGCCAGCGTGGGTTGGTTTAGTGGGGCCAACGTCCTGACTTTC. This chain connects TRBV27 to TRBJ2-6; the D is unclear. The CDR3 covers 15 residues. Germline-derived CDR1 and CDR2 are MNHEY and SMNVEV (reference sequence). V was cut by 8 bases and J by 3 bases, with 14 bases left in between.

This clonotype was found a few times. V is TRBV5-1 and J is TRBJ2-3, with 9 bases fitting TRBD1. Trimming cost V 7 bases and J 7 bases; bases outside gene matches: 13. CDR3 length equals 15 residues. Germline CDR1 is SGHRS and CDR2 is YFSETQ. CDR3 protein: CASASTGTGLNTQYF. CDR3 DNA sequence: TGCGCCAGCGCATCAACCGGGACAGGGTTGAATACGCAGTATTTT.

This clonotype was counted a few times. This chain links TRBV6-6 with TRBJ2-3; D is ambiguous. The CDR3 is 13 amino acids. Trimming removed 4 bases at V and 5 bases at J, with 10 bases between. CDR1 and CDR2 (germline): MNHNY, SVGAGI (reference sequence). The CDR3 nucleotides read TGTGCCAGCAGTTCCGTGACCAGAGATACGCAGTATTTT. It yields the protein CASSSVTRDTQYF.

This clonotype has at least ten counts. The V call is TRBV27, the J call TRBJ1-6; possibly TRBD1 for D (6 bases). The CDR3 is 14 amino acids. Germline V gene sequence: CDR1 MNHEY, CDR2 SMNVEV (reference sequence). Trimming cost V 5 bases and J 3 bases, with 8 bases left between them. CDR3 region: CASSPTGYNSPLHF. CDR3 DNA: TGTGCCAGCAGTCCGACAGGCTATAATTCACCCCTCCACTTT.

The chain uses TRBV10-3 and TRBJ2-1; the match to TRBD2 covers 12 bases. The CDR3 extends over 15 amino acids. The germline V gene has CDR1 ENHRY and CDR2 SYGVKD. J was trimmed by 6 bases and V by 10 bases; bases with no gene match: 10. CDR3 bases: TGTGCCAGCCATTCTGGGACTAGCGGGCCCAATGAGCAGTTCTTC. Amino acid sequence: CASHSGTSGPNEQFF.

The chain is built from TRBV14 and TRBJ2-4; D not certain. CDR1 is SGHDN, CDR2 FVKESK, per germline. Trimming shortened V by 4 bases and J by 0 bases, and 7 bases separated the two germline ends. This CDR3 comprises 14 residues. The CDR3 DNA reads TGTGCCAGCAGCCCCCAAATAGCCAAAAACATTCAGTACTTC. It translates to CASSPQIAKNIQYF.

This clonotype was counted between two and nine times. The gene calls are TRBV7-9 and TRBJ2-2, with D possibly TRBD1 on 6 matching bases. Trimming pared 4 bases from V and 5 bases from J, leaving 14 bases between. The CDR3 loop spans 15 amino acids. From germline, CDR1 is SEHNR and CDR2 FQNEAQ (reference sequence). CDR3 protein: CASSSNAQGTGELFF. The CDR3 DNA reads TGTGCCAGCAGCTCCAACGCTCAGGGGACCGGGGAGCTGTTTTTT.

The sample holds many counts of this clonotype. This chain uses TRBV12-3 or TRBV12-4 with TRBJ1-4; no definite D call. This CDR3 region has 13 residues. V was pared by 6 bases and J by 0 bases, with 5 bases between. The CDR3 DNA is TGTGCCAGCAGGGAACCAACTAATGAAAAACTGTTTTTT. Protein: CASREPTNEKLFF.

The chain uses TRBV5-1 and TRBJ2-3; D gene uncertain. V lost 6 bases to trimming and J lost 0 bases, with 14 bases between them. The germline CDR1 and CDR2 sequences are SGHRS and YFSETQ. The CDR3 loop spans 15 amino acids. The CDR3 DNA reads TGCGCCAGCACCGAGTACGACGGTAGCACAGATACGCAGTATTTT. Its translation is CASTEYDGSTDTQYF.

There are a few counts of this clonotype. The chain combines TRBV4-1 with TRBJ2-7; D tentatively fits TRBD1 or TRBD2 (6 bases each). The germline V gene encodes CDR1 MGHRA and CDR2 YSYEKL. The V gene lost 3 bases and the J gene lost 6 bases, with 21 bases spanning the gap. There are 16 residues in the CDR3. The CDR3 loop reads CASSQVLGGRILEQYF. The CDR3 nucleotides read TGCGCCAGCAGCCAGGTATTAGGGGGGCGAATCCTCGAGCAGTACTTC.

This clonotype was observed at least ten times. V usage is TRBV9 and J usage is TRBJ2-2, with D maybe TRBD2 (7 bases). Germline lookup yields CDR1 SGDLS and CDR2 YYNGEE. CDR3 length equals 19 residues. V lost 0 bases and J lost 2, with 20 bases in between. CDR3 in amino acids: CASSVEGGLGRRNTGELFF. The CDR3 DNA is TGTGCCAGCAGCGTAGAGGGGGGGCTTGGGCGGAGAAACACCGGGGAGCTGTTTTTT.

This clonotype appeared a few times. The chain couples TRBV12-3 or TRBV12-4 to TRBJ1-2; D possibly corresponds to TRBD1 (5 bases). This CDR3 comprises 15 residues. Trimming removed 7 bases from V and 3 bases from J, with 18 bases in between. The CDR3 sequence is CASTLGGRGDYGYTF. In DNA form, the CDR3 reads TGTGCCAGCACCTTAGGAGGGAGGGGTGACTATGGCTACACCTTC.

The chain employs TRBV6-5 and TRBJ1-6; D is undetermined. Looked up from germline, CDR1 is MNHEY and CDR2 is SVGAGI. The CDR3 has 16 amino acids. The V end was cut by 6 bases, the J end by 0 bases, with 12 bases between. This CDR3 is CASRRDWSSYNSPLHF. CDR3 DNA sequence: TGTGCCAGCAGGAGAGACTGGAGCTCCTATAATTCACCCCTCCACTTT.

The V and J genes are TRBV12-3 or TRBV12-4 and TRBJ1-6, with D maybe TRBD1 (5 bases). V gave up 6 bases and J gave up 7 bases, with 10 bases separating them. The CDR3 is 13 amino acids. In DNA, the CDR3 is TGTGCCAGCAGACAGGAGGGGAATTCACCCCTCCACTTT. Its protein product is CASRQEGNSPLHF.